These T cell receptor beta chains were read from a single sample in a study of T cells in tumors after PD-1 blockade. Assay used: immunoSEQ multiplex PCR; TCRdb lists only in-frame clones, some missing. In the table there are roughly 59,000 clones, 80% of which are singletons. The source material was PBMCs, sampled before anti-PD-1 treatment. These receptors were collected from a human donor with basal cell carcinoma. Both conserved end residues are part of each CDR3. The D gene is left open where the match is weak. Expanded clones get a size class; other rows say once, few or many, or leave the size out.

abundance	v_gene	d_gene	j_gene	CDR3nt	CDR3aa
.	TRBV6-5	.	TRBJ1-1	TGTGCCAGCAGTTACTCAGGGTTGAACACTGAAGCTTTCTTT	CASSYSGLNTEAFF
few	TRBV30	.	TRBJ1-6	TGTGCCTGGAGTCCGCCGGGACGAAGGGGTTCACCCCTCCACTTT	CAWSPPGRRGSPLHF
once	TRBV19	.	TRBJ1-1	TGTGCCAGTAGTATAGATCATCTGAGTCCTGAAGCTTTCTTT	CASSIDHLSPEAFF
.	TRBV6-5	.	TRBJ1-2	TGTGCCAGCAGTTACGGGGGGGTGGGCTACACCTTC	CASSYGGVGYTF
.	TRBV30	TRBD1	TRBJ1-1	TGTGCCTGGACACAGGGGATGAACACTGAAGCTTTCTTT	CAWTQGMNTEAFF
few	TRBV4-1	.	TRBJ1-5	TGCGCCAGCAGCCAAGCTCCTGCCCAGCCCCAGCATTTT	CASSQAPAQPQHF
few	TRBV7-8	.	TRBJ1-3	TGTGCCAGCAGCTTAGCCCCTTGGGCAGGGCCGACCCCTGGAAACACCATATATTTT	CASSLAPWAGPTPGNTIYF
.	TRBV7-6	.	TRBJ1-3	TGTGCCAGCAGTGCTGGACGGGACTCTGGAAACACCATATATTTT	CASSAGRDSGNTIYF
.	TRBV6-1	.	TRBJ1-1	TGTGCCAGCAGTGATCTACAGTCTCAAGGAGCGGTTTTT	CASSDLQSQGAVF
.	TRBV5-6	.	TRBJ1-1	TGTGCCAGCAGCTTGGACGTGAACACTGAAGCTTTCTTT	CASSLDVNTEAFF
.	TRBV3-1/TRBV3-2	.	TRBJ1-2	TGTGCCAGCAGCCACCGTGGGGGGACTAACTATGGCTACACCTTC	CASSHRGGTNYGYTF
.	TRBV25-1	.	TRBJ2-7	TGTGCCAGCAGTGAGGCGGGACAGACGAGCTCCTACGAGCAGTACTTC	CASSEAGQTSSYEQYF
.	TRBV5-6	.	TRBJ2-5	TGTGCCAGCAGCTTACGGGCCTTGCAAGAGACCCAGTACTTC	CASSLRALQETQYF
.	TRBV6-1	.	TRBJ1-1	TGTGCCAGCAGTGAACGGAGCGGGCCAGGGGCTGAAGCTTTCTTT	CASSERSGPGAEAFF
.	TRBV29-1	.	TRBJ2-3	TGCAGCGCGTCGGGGGGCACAGATACGCAGTATTTT	CSASGGTDTQYF
.	TRBV6-4	TRBD2	TRBJ2-1	TGTGCCAGCAGCAATGACGGGGGGGCCCGGGGTGAGCAGTTCTTC	CASSNDGGARGEQFF
.	TRBV14	.	TRBJ2-5	TGTGCCAGCAGCCATACATCCCATACCAAAGAGACCCAGTACTTC	CASSHTSHTKETQYF
.	TRBV5-1	TRBD1	TRBJ1-2	TGCGCCAGCGCTACAGGGGGCATTAACTATGGCTACACCTTC	CASATGGINYGYTF
.	TRBV6-5	.	TRBJ1-6	TGTGCCAGCAGTTTCGGGGCCCTCGGTAATTCACCCCTCCACTTT	CASSFGALGNSPLHF
.	TRBV6-4	.	TRBJ2-3	TGTGCCAGCAGCCTACAGGGAGGGACAGATACGCAGTATTTT	CASSLQGGTDTQYF
.	TRBV2	TRBD1	TRBJ2-2	TGTGCCAGCACTCGGACAGGGCCGAACACCGGGGAGCTGTTTTTT	CASTRTGPNTGELFF
.	TRBV7-6	.	TRBJ1-4	TGTGCCAGCAGCCCCCATGAAGGGAATGAAAAACTGTTTTTT	CASSPHEGNEKLFF
.	TRBV3-1/TRBV3-2	.	TRBJ1-2	TGTGCCAGCAGCCAAGATGGAGGCGTAGGCTATGGCTACACCTTC	CASSQDGGVGYGYTF
.	TRBV12-1	.	TRBJ2-5	TGTGCCAGCGCCACGGCGAGTCAAGAGACCCAGTACTTC	CASATASQETQYF
.	TRBV7-7	TRBD2	TRBJ2-3	TGTGCTAGCAGCCGAGGGACTAGCGGACGCACAGATACGCAGTATTTT	CASSRGTSGRTDTQYF
.	TRBV7-3	TRBD1	TRBJ1-1	TGTGCCAGCAGCGCCCAGGGGGTAGGGAACACTGAAGCTTTCTTT	CASSAQGVGNTEAFF
.	TRBV15	TRBD1	TRBJ2-5	TGTGCCACCAGCAGTGCAGGGGGCGTAAGGACGGAGACCCAGTACTTC	CATSSAGGVRTETQYF
.	TRBV6-4	.	TRBJ2-7	TGTGCCAGCCTCAGCTACACCACCTACGAGCAGTACTTC	CASLSYTTYEQYF
once	TRBV11-1	TRBD1	TRBJ1-6	TGTGCCAACAGCTCAAGACAGGGGACTTCACCCCTCCACTTT	CANSSRQGTSPLHF
.	TRBV10-3	.	TRBJ2-7	TGTGCCATCCAAGAAGATAGGACCCTTAACTACGAGCAGTACTTC	CAIQEDRTLNYEQYF
.	TRBV30	TRBD1	TRBJ2-7	TGTGCCTGGGGGACAGGGGGCTACGAGCAGTACTTC	CAWGTGGYEQYF
few	TRBV7-6	TRBD1	TRBJ2-7	TGTGCCAGCAGCACAAACAGGGGTCCCTACGAGCAGTACTTC	CASSTNRGPYEQYF
.	TRBV4-1	.	TRBJ2-3	TGCGCCAGCAGCCAAGACCGGCCGTCTAGCACAGATACGCAGTATTTT	CASSQDRPSSTDTQYF
.	TRBV18	TRBD1	TRBJ2-7	TGTGCCAGCTCACCACCGGGACAGGGGTATCCCTACGAGCAGTACTTC	CASSPPGQGYPYEQYF
.	TRBV29-1	.	TRBJ2-1	TGCAGCGTTAGGGATCTCGGTGAGCAGTTCTTC	CSVRDLGEQFF
.	TRBV5-6	.	TRBJ1-2	TGTGCCTCAGGTGACTATGGCTACACCTTC	CASGDYGYTF
.	TRBV19	.	TRBJ2-6	TGTGCCAGTAGTATATATGGGGGCCTTGGGGCCAACGTCCTGACTTTC	CASSIYGGLGANVLTF
.	TRBV3-1/TRBV3-2	.	TRBJ2-7	TGTGCCAGCAGCCAATCAGGGGACTCCTACGAGCAGTACTTC	CASSQSGDSYEQYF
.	TRBV21-1	.	TRBJ1-2	TGTGCCAGCAGCCCTAAAACAGGGGATGGCTACACCTTC	CASSPKTGDGYTF
.	TRBV18	.	TRBJ2-1	TGTGCCAGCTCACCCGGACTCCGGGGGCGGGAAGTTGAGCAGTTCTTC	CASSPGLRGREVEQFF
.	TRBV2	.	TRBJ1-1	TGTGCCAGCAGTGAAGCGGGCGGCCAACGGGCTTTCTTT	CASSEAGGQRAFF
.	TRBV5-1	.	TRBJ1-1	TGCGCCAGCAGCTTAAGTCAGGGGAACACTGAAGCTTTCTTT	CASSLSQGNTEAFF
.	TRBV14	.	TRBJ1-4	TGTGCCAGCAGCCAAGTGGGGGGGACTAATGAAAAACTGTTTTTT	CASSQVGGTNEKLFF
.	TRBV5-1	TRBD2	TRBJ2-5	TGCGCCAGCAGCCCGACCTGGACTAGCGGGGGGGCCGGAGAGACCCAGTACTTC	CASSPTWTSGGAGETQYF
.	TRBV2	.	TRBJ1-2	TGTGCCAGCAGTGAACTCGGGGTGGAAAACTATGGCTACACCTTC	CASSELGVENYGYTF
.	TRBV5-1	.	TRBJ2-1	TGCGCCAGCAGCTTGAGGGGTACGAACAATGAGCAGTTCTTC	CASSLRGTNNEQFF
.	TRBV5-1	.	TRBJ2-4	TGCGCCAGCAGCTTATCGCCGAGCAAAAACATTCAGTACTTC	CASSLSPSKNIQYF
.	TRBV12-3/TRBV12-4	.	TRBJ1-5	TGTGCCAGCAGTTTAGGACAGAATCAGCCCCAGCATTTT	CASSLGQNQPQHF
.	TRBV7-2	TRBD2	TRBJ2-7	TGTGCCAGCAGCTTAGCGCGGAAGTCTAGCGGGGAATCAGTGGGTGAGCAGTACTTC	CASSLARKSSGESVGEQYF
.	TRBV7-2	.	TRBJ1-2	TGTGCCAGCAGCTTAGCGTCCGGGAACTATGGCTACACCTTC	CASSLASGNYGYTF